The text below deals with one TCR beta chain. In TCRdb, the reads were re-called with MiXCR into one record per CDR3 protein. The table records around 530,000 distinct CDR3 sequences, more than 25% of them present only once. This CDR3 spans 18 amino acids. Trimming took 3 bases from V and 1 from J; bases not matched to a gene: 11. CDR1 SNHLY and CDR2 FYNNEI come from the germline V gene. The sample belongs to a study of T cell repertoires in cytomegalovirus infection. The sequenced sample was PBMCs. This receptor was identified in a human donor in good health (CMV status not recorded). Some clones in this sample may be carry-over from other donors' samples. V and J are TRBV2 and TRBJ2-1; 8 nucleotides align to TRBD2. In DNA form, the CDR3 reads TGTGCCAGCAGTGATGGAGACGGGAGGGCCGTTTCCTACAATGAGCAGTTCTTC. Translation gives CASSDGDGRAVSYNEQFF.